The clone carrying this TCR beta chain has more than one count but fewer than ten. The template for TCR beta VDJ and CDR3 sequence profiling was genomic DNA. TCRdb recomputed calls from the reads with MiXCR, one row per CDR3 protein. This sample yields more than 100,000 distinct CDR3 sequences, of which about 40% are seen a single time; over 6.5% belongs to the top ten. These data belong to a study of CD8+CD57+ T cells in acquired aplastic anemia. As for the study in general: The study obtained an average of around 3.4 ug of DNA from sorted CD4+ and CD8+ cells. Approximately 10 million reads, on average, were obtained for CD4+ cells from healthy donors.

V lost 3 bases, J lost 3 bases, and 8 bases lay in between. Germline CDR1 is SQVTM and CDR2 is ANQGSEA. CDR3 length: 12 residues. The gene calls are TRBV29-1 and TRBJ1-1; D is uncertain. Sequenced: sorted CD4+, CD8+, or CD8+CD57+ T cells (not recorded which) from PBMCs. This receptor was obtained from a human donor in good health, serving as a control. CDR3 residues: CSVDRGYTEAFF. CDR3 DNA: TGCAGCGTTGACCGGGGTTACACTGAAGCTTTCTTT.